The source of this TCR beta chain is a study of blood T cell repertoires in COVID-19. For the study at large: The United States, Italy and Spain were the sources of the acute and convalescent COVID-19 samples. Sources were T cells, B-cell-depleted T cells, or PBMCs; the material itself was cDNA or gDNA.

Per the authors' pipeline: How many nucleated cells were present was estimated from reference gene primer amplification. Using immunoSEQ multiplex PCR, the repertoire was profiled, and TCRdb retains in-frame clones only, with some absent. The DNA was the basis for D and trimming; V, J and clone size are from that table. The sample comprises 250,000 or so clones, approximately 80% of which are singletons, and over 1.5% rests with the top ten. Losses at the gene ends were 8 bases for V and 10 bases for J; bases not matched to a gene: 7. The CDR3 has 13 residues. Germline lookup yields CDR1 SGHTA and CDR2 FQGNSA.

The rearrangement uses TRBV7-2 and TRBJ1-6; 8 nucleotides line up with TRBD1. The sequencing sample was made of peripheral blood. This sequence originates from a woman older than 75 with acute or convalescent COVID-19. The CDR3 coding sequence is TGTGCCAGCTTAGCACAGGGGGGATCACCCCTCCACTTT. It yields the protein CASLAQGGSPLHF.